Presented here are 30 T cell receptor beta chains from one specimen sequenced in a study of regulatory T cells in long-lasting Graves disease. As to time point: newly diagnosed GD, antithyroid drugs for less than 3 months. RNA extracted from PBMCs served as the sequencing template. Arm-PCR of CDR3 regions and iRepertoire HTBI primers were the basis on which TCR beta libraries were built. TCRdb reprocessed the multiplex PCR reads via MiXCR and lists one record per CDR3 protein. The data show roughly 610,000 distinct CDR3 sequences, roughly 15% seen once. The sample was also linked to a second study, of T cells in Graves' hyperthyroidism and ophthalmopathy.

The sequencing used peripheral blood mononuclear cells (PBMCs), collected at new diagnosis, from a patient treated with antithyroid drugs. The receptors come from a woman aged 25 to 39 with Graves disease.

This clonotype was observed many times. The rearrangement joins TRBV12-3 or TRBV12-4 to TRBJ2-5, with D perhaps matching TRBD1 or TRBD2 (5 bases each). This CDR3 region has 16 residues. Trimming removed 5 bases at V and 5 bases at J, with 21 bases between. The CDR3 region has the DNA TGTGCCAGCAGTCCGATACTAGGGACGAGAAGGGAGACCCAGTACTTC. Its protein is CASSPILGTRRETQYF.

V and J are TRBV5-1 and TRBJ2-7, with 8 bases aligning to TRBD2. The V segment lost 7 bases and the J segment 2 bases; nucleotides outside the gene matches: 8. Germline-derived CDR1 and CDR2 are SGHRS and YFSETQ. The CDR3 spans 14 residues. CDR3 loop: CASYGGGSPYEQYF. In nucleotides, the CDR3 is TGCGCCAGCTACGGGGGGGGGTCCCCCTACGAGCAGTACTTC.

The sample holds many counts of this clonotype. One end of the junction varies from germline; a read error may be responsible. This chain joins TRBV5-1 and TRBJ2-7; D not resolved. CDR1 and CDR2 from the germline V gene are SGHRS and YFSETQ. The CDR3 contains 11 residues. The CDR3 is CASSTDYEQYF. In DNA form, the CDR3 reads TGTGCCAGCAGCACGGACTACGAGCAGTACTTC. Looking up the rest from reference TRBV5-1 and TRBJ2-7 gives the full variable domain: KAGVTQTPRYLIKTRGQQVTLSCSPISGHRSVSWYQQTPGQGLQFLFEYFSETQRNKGNFPGRFSGRQFSNSRSEMNVSTLELGDSALYLCASSTDYEQYFGPGTRLTVT.

In this sample, this clonotype turned up many times. The chain is built from TRBV27 and TRBJ2-3; TRBD1 aligns across 8 bases. The CDR3 extends over 14 amino acids. Trimming cost V 5 bases and J 1 base; bases outside gene matches: 2. Germline CDR1 and CDR2: MNHEY and SMNVEV (reference sequence). The CDR3 loop is CASSGRGRTDTQYF. In nucleotides, the CDR3 is TGTGCCAGCAGTGGCAGGGGGCGCACAGATACGCAGTATTTT.

J is TRBJ1-2 and V is TRBV9; possible D gene TRBD1, 5 bases. This CDR3 comprises 13 residues. V was shortened by 0 bases and J by 5 bases, with 8 bases between the two germline ends. The germline V gene has CDR1 SGDLS and CDR2 YYNGEE. CDR3 sequence reads: CASSVAAGYGYTF. The CDR3 DNA sequence: TGTGCCAGCAGCGTAGCGGCAGGGTATGGCTACACCTTC.

This clonotype was seen a handful of times. The chain is built from TRBV6-2 or TRBV6-3 and TRBJ2-1; the match to TRBD1 covers 10 bases. CDR3 length equals 15 residues. After removal of 8 bases from V and 1 base from J, the junction contained 5 bases not matched to a gene. Germline CDR1 and CDR2: MNHEY and SVGEGT. In DNA form, the CDR3 reads TGTGCCAGCGATCCGGGACAGGGGTCCTACAATGAGCAGTTCTTC. It translates to CASDPGQGSYNEQFF.

This clonotype has only a few counts. The chain couples TRBV6-6 to TRBJ1-4; a possible D gene is TRBD1 (5 bases). Trimming took off 0 bases at V and 6 bases at J, with 14 bases between the two ends. This CDR3 spans 16 amino acids. Germline V gene sequence: CDR1 MNHNY, CDR2 SVGAGI (reference sequence). The chain's CDR3 is CASSYSIRQGDEKLFF. CDR3 DNA sequence: TGTGCCAGCAGTTACTCGATTCGTCAGGGAGATGAAAAACTGTTTTTT.

There are many counts of this clonotype. This rearrangement joins TRBV2 to TRBJ1-4; TRBD1 agrees at 7 bases. Germline CDR1 and CDR2: SNHLY and FYNNEI. The V and J ends lost 6 bases and 5 bases, in that order; junction bases with no gene match: 9. This CDR3 comprises 15 residues. CDR3 in DNA: TGTGCCAGCAGCAGAGACGGGACAGTAAATGAAAAACTGTTTTTT. Translating gives CASSRDGTVNEKLFF. Combining the CDR3 with reference TRBV2 and TRBJ1-4 gives the whole variable domain EPEVTQTPSHQVTQMGQEVILRCVPISNHLYFYWYRQILGQKVEFLVSFYNNEISEKSEIFDDQFSVERPDGSNFTLKIRSTKLEDSAMYFCASSRDGTVNEKLFFGSGTQLSVL.

The rearrangement joins TRBV30 to TRBJ2-7; D is possibly TRBD2 (5 bases). Germline V lookup: CDR1 GTSNPN, CDR2 SVGIG (reference sequence). V was clipped by 2 bases and J by 3 bases, with 11 bases between them. CDR3 size: 13 residues. CDR3 in amino acids: CAWSNTGIYEQYF. DNA of the CDR3: TGTGCCTGGAGTAACACGGGAATCTACGAGCAGTACTTC.

This clonotype has ten or more counts. The junction shows a germline mismatch at one end, possibly a read error. The chain uses TRBV5-1 and TRBJ1-5, with D unresolved. The CDR3 is made up of 15 amino acids. The germline gives CDR1 SGHRS, CDR2 YFSETQ. CDR3 nucleotide sequence: TGTGCCAGCAGCCTCGACGGAGGAAGCAATCAGCCCCAGCATTTT. It specifies CASSLDGGSNQPQHF.

This clonotype was seen at least ten times. This chain links TRBV7-8 with TRBJ2-2, with D possibly TRBD1 on 5 matching bases. V was pared by 5 bases and J by 1 base, with 23 bases between. Germline loops: CDR1 SGHVS, CDR2 FQNEAQ. The CDR3 length is 19 residues. CDR3 residues: CASSGTRPGTGRNTGELFF. DNA of the CDR3: TGTGCCAGCAGCGGAACACGGCCGGGTACAGGTCGGAACACCGGGGAGCTGTTTTTT.

About this clonotype: This may stem from a read error, because a much larger clone lies one nucleotide away. This chain uses TRBV15 with TRBJ1-5; TRBD1 is a possible D gene (5 bases). This CDR3 is 17 amino acids long. The V gene's germline CDR1 is LNHNV and CDR2 YYDKDF (reference sequence). As DNA, the CDR3 is TGTGCCACCAGCAGAGATAAGAGGGGCCGGACCAATCAGCCCCGGCATTTT. Protein product: CATSRDKRGRTNQPRHF.

The chain is built from TRBV6-1 and TRBJ2-2; 10 bases fit TRBD2. The CDR3 consists of 17 residues. Germline loops: CDR1 MNHNS, CDR2 SASEGT. V shed 5 bases, J shed 6 bases, and the junction held 12 bases outside the gene matches. The CDR3 DNA sequence: TGTGCCAGCAGTCACGGGGCTAGCGGGAGTATGCCCGGGGAGCTGTTTTTT. This codes for CASSHGASGSMPGELFF.

This clonotype turned up a few times. V is TRBV24-1 and J is TRBJ2-3, with D perhaps matching TRBD1 (6 bases). The CDR3 has 16 amino acids. In germline, CDR1 is KGHDR, CDR2 SFDVKD. V lost 4 bases and J lost 4, with 17 bases in between. The CDR3 loop is CATSEIGQPGADTQYF. The CDR3, as DNA: TGTGCCACCAGTGAGATAGGACAGCCTGGGGCAGATACGCAGTATTTT.

This clonotype came up many times. V and J are TRBV7-2 and TRBJ1-5, with D hard to call. This CDR3 comprises 13 residues. The V end was cut by 6 bases, the J end by 6 bases, with 12 bases between. Germline V CDR1 and CDR2: SGHTA, FQGNSA. The CDR3 DNA reads as TGTGCCAGCAGATCATCAGGCGGTCAGCCCCAGCATTTT. Translating it yields CASRSSGGQPQHF.

Many counts were recorded for this clonotype. This rearrangement joins TRBV28 to TRBJ1-4; D not resolved. The CDR3 is made up of 17 amino acids. The V gene lost 6 bases and the J gene lost 1 base, with 18 bases spanning the gap. The V gene's germline CDR1 is MDHEN and CDR2 SYDVKM. This CDR3 reads CASSVIRLGVTNEKLFF. The CDR3 nucleotides are TGTGCCAGCAGCGTCATACGGTTAGGAGTAACTAATGAAAAACTGTTTTTT. The full variable domain, its missing parts supplied by reference TRBV28 and TRBJ1-4, is DVKVTQSSRYLVKRTGEKVFLECVQDMDHENMFWYRQDPGLGLRLIYFSYDVKMKEKGDIPEGYSVSREKKERFSLILESASTNQTSMYLCASSVIRLGVTNEKLFFGSGTQLSVL.

The gene calls are TRBV29-1 and TRBJ2-1; D perhaps matches TRBD2 (6 bases). This CDR3 is built from 14 residues. Germline CDR1 and CDR2: SQVTM and ANQGSEA. The ends were cut back, 4 bases at V and 7 bases at J, with 17 bases in the middle. Here the CDR3 DNA reads TGCAGCGTTGCGGGAGCCCCAATAGGAAATGAGCAGTTCTTC. Amino acids: CSVAGAPIGNEQFF.

This clonotype has only a few counts. CDR3 nucleotides: TGTGCCAGCAGTGCCTCAGGAAGGGGGGCGCATGGCTACACCTTC. Translating it yields CASSASGRGAHGYTF. This chain connects TRBV28 to TRBJ1-2, with D maybe TRBD1 (6 bases). This CDR3 contains 15 residues. Germline V gene sequence: CDR1 MDHEN, CDR2 SYDVKM. V lost 5 bases to trimming and J lost 6 bases, with 19 bases between them.

This clonotype was counted at least ten times. The chain joins TRBV28 to TRBJ2-4, with D unclear. Trimming left V 3 bases short and J 13 bases short, with 16 bases between. The germline gives CDR1 MDHEN, CDR2 SYDVKM. The CDR3 contains 13 residues. The DNA for the CDR3 is TGTGCCAGCAGTTTTTCCCCGAGCAGCAACCAGTACTTC. Translated: CASSFSPSSNQYF.

This clonotype was found many times. V is TRBV25-1 and J is TRBJ2-3, with TRBD2 as a possible D gene (6 bases). V was shortened by 5 bases and J by 1 base, with 22 bases between the two germline ends. There are 18 residues in the CDR3. CDR1 is MGHDK and CDR2 is SYGVNS in the germline V gene. CDR3 DNA: TGTGCCAGCAGTTCCCACGGAGGGCCCCAACGAGGCACAGATACGCAGTATTTT. It codes for CASSSHGGPQRGTDTQYF.

The chain has TRBV6-5 and TRBJ2-4; D not certain. The V end was cut by 2 bases, the J end by 2 bases, with 10 bases between. The CDR3 extends over 15 amino acids. Germline V CDR1 and CDR2: MNHEY, SVGAGI. CDR3 coding DNA: TGTGCCAGCAGTTACGACCTGGGGTCCAAAAACATTCAGTACTTC. Its protein is CASSYDLGSKNIQYF.

The chain recombines TRBV20-1 with TRBJ1-2; 8 nucleotides agree with TRBD1. The CDR3 extends over 12 amino acids. V lost 3 bases to trimming and J lost 8 bases; unmatched junction nucleotides: 5. Germline CDR1 is DFQATT and CDR2 is SNEGSKA (reference sequence). The CDR3 nucleotides are TGCAGTGCTAGTAGGACAGGGAGAGGCTACACCTTC. This sequence encodes CSASRTGRGYTF.

The rearrangement uses TRBV9 and TRBJ1-2; D perhaps matches TRBD1 (6 bases). With 1 base removed from V and 8 bases from J, the gap between germline ends came to 12 bases. The CDR3 consists of 13 residues. Germline V gene data show CDR1 as SGDLS and CDR2 as YYNGEE. The CDR3 is CASSVSSGAGYTF. In DNA, the CDR3 is TGTGCCAGCAGCGTATCTTCAGGGGCAGGCTACACCTTC.

Worth noting for this clonotype: Relative to the germline gene, one junction end is altered; a read error may explain this. The V gene is TRBV7-8, the J gene TRBJ2-3, with TRBD1 matching 8 bases. The CDR3 totals 15 residues. Germline-derived CDR1 and CDR2 are SGHVS and FQNEAQ. In DNA form, the CDR3 reads TGTGCCAACAGCCGGACAGGGAGGTTCACAGATACGCAGTATTTT. Its protein is CANSRTGRFTDTQYF.

This clonotype was found a few times. The chain employs TRBV5-1 and TRBJ1-6, with 9 bases fitting TRBD1. Per germline, CDR1 SGHRS and CDR2 YFSETQ. This CDR3 region has 21 residues. V gave up 4 bases and J gave up 6 bases; unmatched junction bases: 23. The CDR3 nucleotides read TGCGCCAGCAGCCCGCTCCCTACCGGGACAGGGAGAATTGACGGTAATTCACCCCTCCACTTT. It specifies CASSPLPTGTGRIDGNSPLHF.

This clonotype was seen more than once but under ten times. The chain carries TRBV20-1 and TRBJ1-5; no firm D call. CDR1 is DFQATT, CDR2 SNEGSKA, per germline (reference sequence). The CDR3 is made up of 13 amino acids. V lost 5 bases, J lost 7 bases, and 15 bases lay in between. In nucleotides, the CDR3 is TGCAGTGCTGGCTTCCTCGTGGGACAGCCCCAGCATTTT. Protein product: CSAGFLVGQPQHF.

V and J are TRBV4-1 and TRBJ2-7; possible D gene TRBD2, 5 bases. V lost 3 bases and J 5 bases, leaving 17 bases between the germline ends. There are 15 residues in the CDR3. Germline loops: CDR1 MGHRA, CDR2 YSYEKL. CDR3 bases: TGCGCCAGCAGCCAGGCAGACTATGTGATCAACGAGCAGTACTTC. Translating gives CASSQADYVINEQYF.

This clonotype was detected ten times or more. This chain connects TRBV24-1 to TRBJ1-2; D remains ambiguous. The germline V gene has CDR1 KGHDR and CDR2 SFDVKD. V lost 4 bases and J 2 bases, leaving 13 bases between the germline ends. The CDR3 has 15 residues. The DNA for the CDR3 is TGTGCCACCAGTGAAGGAGGCCCGACCAACTATGGCTACACCTTC. Protein sequence: CATSEGGPTNYGYTF.

This clonotype was picked up one time. The chain recombines TRBV5-8 with TRBJ1-5, with D unclear. This CDR3 is 17 amino acids long. V was shortened by 5 bases and J by 0 bases, with 18 bases between the two germline ends. CDR1 and CDR2 (germline): SGHTS, YDEGEE. The CDR3 reads CASRLGRISNSNQPQHF. The DNA for the CDR3 is TGTGCCAGCAGGCTGGGCAGAATCTCCAATAGCAATCAGCCCCAGCATTTT.

This clonotype has at least ten counts. The chain links TRBV6-5 to TRBJ2-5, with a weak D call TRBD1 (6 bases). Germline V gives CDR1 MNHEY, CDR2 SVGAGI. The CDR3 totals 14 residues. Trimming cost V 4 bases and J 3 bases, with 12 bases left between them. The CDR3 protein is CASSFLTGEETQYF. The CDR3 DNA is TGTGCCAGCAGTTTCTTGACAGGAGAAGAGACCCAGTACTTC.